The sequence of this TCR beta chain was determined in a study of vaccination and CD4 T cells after COVID-19 (dated by TCRdb to about 2022). At the level of the whole study: The convalescent cohort comprised six males and four females, including two Hispanic individuals, seven Caucasians, two Asians and one multiracial person. Participants received two doses of either the Pfizer-BioNTech BNT162b2 vaccine (n=8) or the Moderna mRNA-1273 vaccine (n=2). Post-COVID blood samples were collected from convalescent patients a median of around 100 days after diagnosis, with a range of about 30 to 161 days. The time from the second vaccine dose to post-vaccine blood sampling had a median of 72 days and ranged from about 14 to 241 days. Overlapping spike peptide pools from SARS-CoV-2 and from the common cold coronaviruses HCoV-NL63, HCoV-OC43 and HCoV-229E were used as culture stimuli. Control cultures received a CEFX viral epitope pool as the positive control, an HIV-1 Nef peptide pool as the negative control, or no peptide. The spike-specific CD4+ TCR repertoire was compared before and after mRNA vaccination in under 11 COVID-19 convalescent patients and a few infection-naive healthy vaccine recipients. Memory CD4+ T cell crossreactivity between SARS-CoV-2 and common cold coronavirus spike proteins was assessed at the TCR clonotype level in an earlier paper using these donors.

Library method: PCR. DNA from cultured CD4+ T cells underwent TCR sequencing with the Oncomine TCR Beta short-read assay at the Johns Hopkins FTIC core. The QIAamp micro DNA kit was used to extract genomic DNA from the cultured CD4+ T cells. The Oncomine TCR Beta libraries from cultured CD4+ T cells were pooled using unique dual indexes and then sequenced on an Illumina iSeq 100. The study's processing was this. Non-productive sequences were removed, and CDR3s not starting with C, not ending with F or W, or shorter than 7 amino acids were discarded. The MANAFEST web application identified antigen-specific clonotypes by comparing peptide-stimulated wells against reference wells and other culture wells. An FDR below 0.05, an odds ratio above 5, and a productive frequency above 0.1% in at least two of three replicate wells were required for clones to be considered positive. A clonotype counted as cross-reactive if it showed significant expansion both in the SARS-CoV-2 spike wells and in at least one common cold coronavirus spike condition. CDR3 homology was assessed with Levenshtein distances (stringdist) and unrooted phylogenetic trees (ape) in R version 3.6.1. The public reads were reanalyzed by TCRdb: fastp trimming at Q25, MiXCR alignment, in-frame beta chains only. CDR3 protein sequences are deduplicated, and each keeps its most common genes and DNA. The authors' filters were not applied to this entry. The sample yields some 12,000 distinct CDR3 sequences; under 35% were counted once. The ten largest clones represent roughly 14% of the sample.

The full study reports these points: The median count of SARS-CoV-2-reactive clonotypes went up from around 20 after infection to 30 to 40 after vaccination, although the change was not significant. In convalescent patients, a median about 86% of post-vaccine SARS-CoV-2-reactive clones were detected only after vaccination, suggesting vaccine-specific priming. Only a relatively small number of convalescent patients were included in the study, and early timepoints following natural infection were not analyzed. Of the vaccine-specific clones found in convalescent patients, nearly all (304 of 307) were mono-reactive for SARS-CoV-2 spike instead of being cross-reactive with common cold coronaviruses.

A remark on this clonotype: What antigen it recognizes has not been identified. Per-base quality was not reported, and no clone a single base away is much larger than it.

The treatment or condition label, read with the paper, signifies: approximately 10-day PBMC culture with coronavirus spike peptide pools or control peptides (ViraFEST assay). CD4+ T cells from unexposed donors were collected before the COVID-19 pandemic (2011-2018). The ViraFEST assay, used in the study, expanded antigen-specific T cells with peptide pools and then identified the expanded clonotypes through TCR sequencing. About 2 million PBMCs per well were cultured in IMDM with roughly 5.5% human AB serum and approximately 9.8 IU/ml IL-2, plus 10 ug/ml peptide pools. On days 3 and 7, half of the culture medium was replaced with fresh IL-2-containing medium. After around 10 days of culture, CD4+ T cells were isolated by negative selection using the EasySep CD4+ T cell isolation kit. As cell numbers permitted, CD4+ T cells from unexposed donors were tested for reactivity to SARS-CoV-2 S and N and to four common cold coronavirus spike pools. Ficoll-Paque Plus gradient centrifugation was used to isolate PBMCs from whole blood, and the isolated PBMCs were then either used fresh or cryopreserved at -140C. In general, triplicate wells were set up for every culture condition. The leukapheresis product for the unexposed donors was obtained through commercial purchase.

Trimming costs V 2 bases and J 2 bases, and their ends lie 8 bases apart. The CDR3 starts with the cysteine, ends with the phenylalanine, and has 14 residues. CDR3 DNA only is kept here, 42 bases in frame from base 1. Based on the germline V gene (reference sequence), the CDR1 and CDR2 sequences are SGHKS and YYEKEE. The chain was built from TRBV5-5 and TRBJ2-1; TRBD1 could be the D gene, as 5 bases match. The TCR originated in a human donor in good health. Sequencing was performed on CD4+ T cells from blood, cultured in vitro. CDR3 loop: CASSLGVPYNEQFF. In nucleotides, the sequence is TGTGCCAGCAGCTTAGGGGTCCCCTACAATGAGCAGTTCTTC.